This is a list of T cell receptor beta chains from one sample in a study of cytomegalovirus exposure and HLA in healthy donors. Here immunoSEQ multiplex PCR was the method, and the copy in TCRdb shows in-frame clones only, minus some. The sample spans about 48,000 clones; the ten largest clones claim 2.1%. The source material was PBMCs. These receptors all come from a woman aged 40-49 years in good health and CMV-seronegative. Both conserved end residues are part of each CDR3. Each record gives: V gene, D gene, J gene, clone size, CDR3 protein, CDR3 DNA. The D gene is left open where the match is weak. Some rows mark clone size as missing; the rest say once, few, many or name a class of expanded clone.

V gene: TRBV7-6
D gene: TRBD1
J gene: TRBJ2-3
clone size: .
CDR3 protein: CASSFGQGNTDTQYF
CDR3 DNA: TGTGCCAGCAGCTTTGGACAGGGAAACACAGATACGCAGTATTTT

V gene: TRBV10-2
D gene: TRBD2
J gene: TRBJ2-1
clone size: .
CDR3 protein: CATGLAGGSDNEQFF
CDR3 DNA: TGCGCCACCGGACTAGCGGGGGGTTCGGACAATGAGCAGTTCTTC

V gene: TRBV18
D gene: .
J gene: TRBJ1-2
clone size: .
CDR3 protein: CASSPDSDYGYTF
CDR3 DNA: TGTGCCAGCTCACCCGACAGTGACTATGGCTACACCTTC

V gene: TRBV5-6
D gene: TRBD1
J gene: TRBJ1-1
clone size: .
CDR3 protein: CASSETGQGSSTEAFF
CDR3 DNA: TGTGCCAGCAGCGAAACGGGACAGGGGAGTAGTACTGAAGCTTTCTTT

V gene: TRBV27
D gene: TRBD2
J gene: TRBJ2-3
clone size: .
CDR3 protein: CASSLNLAGGPDTQYF
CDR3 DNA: TGTGCCAGCAGTCTAAACCTAGCGGGGGGGCCAGATACGCAGTATTTT

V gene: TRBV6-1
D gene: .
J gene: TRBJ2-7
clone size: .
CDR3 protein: CASSEIADLQYF
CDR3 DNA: TGTGCCAGCAGTGAAATTGCCGACTTGCAGTACTTC

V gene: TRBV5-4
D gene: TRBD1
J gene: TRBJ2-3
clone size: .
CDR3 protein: CASRPGTDTDTQYF
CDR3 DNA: TGTGCCAGCAGGCCCGGGACAGATACAGATACGCAGTATTTT

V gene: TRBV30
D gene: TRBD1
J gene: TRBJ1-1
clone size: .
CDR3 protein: CAWVSGTGGNEAFF
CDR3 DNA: TGTGCCTGGGTCTCCGGGACAGGGGGCAATGAAGCTTTCTTT

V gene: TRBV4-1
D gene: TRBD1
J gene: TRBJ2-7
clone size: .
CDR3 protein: CASSHQGQGSAYEQYF
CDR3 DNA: TGCGCCAGCAGCCATCAAGGACAGGGAAGCGCCTACGAGCAGTACTTC

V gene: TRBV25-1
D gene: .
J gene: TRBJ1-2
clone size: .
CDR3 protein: CASSDRGWDGYTF
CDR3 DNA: TGTGCCAGCAGTGATAGGGGTTGGGATGGCTACACCTTC

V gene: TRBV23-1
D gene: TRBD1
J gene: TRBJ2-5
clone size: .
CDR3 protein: CASSQWDRGGTQYF
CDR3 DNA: TGCGCCAGCAGTCAATGGGACAGGGGTGGGACCCAGTACTTC

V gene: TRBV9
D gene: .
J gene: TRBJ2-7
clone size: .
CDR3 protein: CASSPRKGEDEQYF
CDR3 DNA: TGTGCCAGCAGCCCCCGGAAAGGGGAGGACGAGCAGTACTTC

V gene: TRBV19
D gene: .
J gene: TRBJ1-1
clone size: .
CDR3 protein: CASSIVGRVVGTEAFF
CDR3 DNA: TGTGCCAGTAGTATCGTTGGCAGGGTAGTGGGCACTGAAGCTTTCTTT

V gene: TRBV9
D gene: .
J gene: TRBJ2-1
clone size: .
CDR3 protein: CASSSGQSGEQFF
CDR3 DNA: TGTGCCAGCAGCTCCGGACAGTCGGGTGAGCAGTTCTTC

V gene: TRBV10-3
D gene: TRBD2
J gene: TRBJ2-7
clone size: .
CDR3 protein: CAIRPGGGAYEQYF
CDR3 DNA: TGTGCCATCAGACCAGGCGGGGGAGCCTACGAGCAGTACTTC

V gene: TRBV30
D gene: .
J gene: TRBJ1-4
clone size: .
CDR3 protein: CAWSVRGQSEKLFF
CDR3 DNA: TGTGCCTGGAGTGTACGAGGACAAAGCGAAAAACTGTTTTTT

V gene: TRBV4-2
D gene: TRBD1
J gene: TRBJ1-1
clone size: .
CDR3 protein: CASSQRQGENTEAFF
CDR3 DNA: TGTGCCAGCAGCCAAAGACAGGGAGAGAACACTGAAGCTTTCTTT

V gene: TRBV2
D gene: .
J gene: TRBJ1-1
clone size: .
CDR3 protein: CASSGGPGTEAFF
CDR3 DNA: TGTGCCAGCAGTGGGGGGCCGGGCACTGAAGCTTTCTTT

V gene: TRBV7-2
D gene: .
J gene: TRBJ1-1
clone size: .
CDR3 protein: CASSLQLGPSEAFF
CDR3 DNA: TGTGCCAGCAGCTTACAATTGGGGCCCTCGGAAGCTTTCTTT

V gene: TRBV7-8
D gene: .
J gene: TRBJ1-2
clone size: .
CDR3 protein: CASSLAPWRGAYGYTF
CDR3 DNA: TGTGCCAGCAGCTTAGCGCCATGGCGGGGGGCCTATGGCTACACCTTC

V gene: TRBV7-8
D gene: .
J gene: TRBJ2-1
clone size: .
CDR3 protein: CASSLAPLASYNEQFF
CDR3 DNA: TGTGCCAGCAGCTTAGCGCCACTAGCATCCTACAATGAGCAGTTCTTC

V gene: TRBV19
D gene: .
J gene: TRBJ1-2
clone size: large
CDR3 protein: CASSIVAGTNYGYTF
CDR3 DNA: TGTGCCAGTAGTATTGTGGCAGGGACTAACTATGGCTACACCTTC

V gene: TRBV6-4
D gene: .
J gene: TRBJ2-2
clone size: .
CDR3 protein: CANPRRGNTGELFF
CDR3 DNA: TGTGCCAACCCCCGGCGGGGGAACACCGGGGAGCTGTTTTTT

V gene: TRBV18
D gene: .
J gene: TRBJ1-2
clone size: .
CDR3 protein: CASSSLAGEGDGYTF
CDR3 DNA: TGTGCCAGCTCATCACTGGCTGGGGAAGGGGATGGCTACACCTTC

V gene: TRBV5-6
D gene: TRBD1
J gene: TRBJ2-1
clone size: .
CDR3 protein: CASIRQGILNEQFF
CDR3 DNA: TGTGCCAGCATCCGACAGGGGATCCTCAATGAGCAGTTCTTC

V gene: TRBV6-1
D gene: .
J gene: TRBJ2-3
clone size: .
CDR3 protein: CASSLAEGGGDTQYF
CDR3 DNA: TGTGCCAGCAGCCTTGCCGAGGGGGGAGGGGATACGCAGTATTTT

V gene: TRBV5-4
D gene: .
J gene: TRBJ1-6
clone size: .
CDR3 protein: CASSMDSSSPLHF
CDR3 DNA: TGTGCCAGCAGCATGGACAGCAGCTCACCCCTCCACTTT

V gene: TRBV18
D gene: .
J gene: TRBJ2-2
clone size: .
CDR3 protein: CASSLVATGELFF
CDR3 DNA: TGTGCCAGCTCACTCGTGGCCACCGGGGAGCTGTTTTTT

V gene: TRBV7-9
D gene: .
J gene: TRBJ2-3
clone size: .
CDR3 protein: CASSSQRGWRLDTDTQYF
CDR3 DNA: TGTGCCAGCAGCTCCCAGCGCGGCTGGAGATTGGACACAGATACGCAGTATTTT

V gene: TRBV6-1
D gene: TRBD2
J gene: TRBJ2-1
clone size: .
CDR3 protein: CASSVLTSGGEQFF
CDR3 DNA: TGTGCCAGCAGTGTACTGACTAGCGGGGGTGAGCAGTTCTTC

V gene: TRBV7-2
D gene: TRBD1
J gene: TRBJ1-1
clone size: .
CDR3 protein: CASSPTGAGTEAFF
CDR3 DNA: TGTGCCAGCAGCCCAACAGGGGCGGGCACTGAAGCTTTCTTT

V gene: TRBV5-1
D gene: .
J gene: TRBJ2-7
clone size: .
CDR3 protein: CASSLGPGSYEQYF
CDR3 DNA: TGCGCCAGCAGCTTGGGTCCGGGAAGTTACGAGCAGTACTTC

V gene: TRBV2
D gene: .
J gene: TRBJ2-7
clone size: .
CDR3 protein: CASSELVYRGSSYEQYF
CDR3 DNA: TGTGCCAGCAGTGAACTTGTGTATCGGGGGAGTAGCTACGAGCAGTACTTC

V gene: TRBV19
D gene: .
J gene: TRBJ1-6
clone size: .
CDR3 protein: CASSISPWTNSPLHF
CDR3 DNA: TGTGCCAGTAGTATATCCCCCTGGACAAATTCACCCCTCCACTTT

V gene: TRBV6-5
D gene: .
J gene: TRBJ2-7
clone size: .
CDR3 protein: CASSYSRGNHEQYF
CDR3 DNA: TGTGCCAGCAGTTACTCGAGAGGGAACCACGAGCAGTACTTC

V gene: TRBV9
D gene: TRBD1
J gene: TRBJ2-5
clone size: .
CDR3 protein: CASSVADRVAETQYF
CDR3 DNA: TGTGCCAGCAGCGTAGCGGACAGGGTAGCAGAGACCCAGTACTTC

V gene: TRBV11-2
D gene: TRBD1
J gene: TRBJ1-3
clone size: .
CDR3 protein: CASSTTGDTIYF
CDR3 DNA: TGTGCCAGCAGCACGACAGGGGACACCATATATTTT

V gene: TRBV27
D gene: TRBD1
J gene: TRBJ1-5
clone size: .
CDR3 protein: CASTLTGGTQPQHF
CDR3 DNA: TGTGCCAGCACCCTGACAGGGGGGACTCAGCCCCAGCATTTT

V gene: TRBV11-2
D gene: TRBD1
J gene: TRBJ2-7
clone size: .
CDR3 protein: CASSSPGTGVYEQYF
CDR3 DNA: TGTGCCAGCAGCTCCCCCGGGACAGGGGTCTACGAGCAGTACTTC